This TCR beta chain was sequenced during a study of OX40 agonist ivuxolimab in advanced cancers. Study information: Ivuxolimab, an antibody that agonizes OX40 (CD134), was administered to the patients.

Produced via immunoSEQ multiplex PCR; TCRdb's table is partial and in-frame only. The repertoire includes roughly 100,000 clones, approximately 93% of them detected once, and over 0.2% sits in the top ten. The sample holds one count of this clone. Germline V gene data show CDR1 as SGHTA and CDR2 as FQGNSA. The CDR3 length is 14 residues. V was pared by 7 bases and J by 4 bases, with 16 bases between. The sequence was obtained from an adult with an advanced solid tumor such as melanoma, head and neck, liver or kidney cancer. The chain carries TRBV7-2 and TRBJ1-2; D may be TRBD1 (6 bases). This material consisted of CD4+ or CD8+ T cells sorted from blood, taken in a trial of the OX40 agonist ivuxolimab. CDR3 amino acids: CASTPGAGVYGYTF. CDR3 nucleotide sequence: TGTGCCAGCACTCCTGGGGCAGGGGTCTATGGCTACACCTTC. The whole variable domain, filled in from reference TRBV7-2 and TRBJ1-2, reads GAGVSQSPSNKVTEKGKDVELRCDPISGHTALYWYRQSLGQGLEFLIYFQGNSAPDKSGLPSDRFSAERTGGSVSTLTIQRTQQEDSAVYLCASTPGAGVYGYTFGSGTRLTVV.